This is a list of T cell receptor beta chains from one sample in a study of T cell repertoires in cytomegalovirus infection. MiXCR, run by TCRdb on the reads, gives a single entry per CDR3 protein. The sample lists hundreds of thousands of distinct CDR3 sequences; about 11% were seen once. Material for sequencing was PBMCs. These receptor sequences come from a human donor in good health (CMV status not recorded). Some clones in this sample may be carry-over from other donors' samples. CDR3s include the opening cysteine and the closing phenylalanine or tryptophan. The D gene is left open where the match is weak. Only part of the rows carry a size: once, few, many, or a class if the clone is expanded.

V	size	D	J	DNA	CDR3
TRBV3-1	NA	NA	TRBJ1-1	TGTGCCAGCAGCCAAGACCGAATCGAAGCTTTCTTT	CASSQDRIEAFF
TRBV12-3/TRBV12-4	few	TRBD2	TRBJ2-1	TGTGCCAGCAGTTTCGGACTAGCGGGAGGCGGTGAGCAGTTCTTC	CASSFGLAGGGEQFF
TRBV29-1	few	NA	TRBJ1-1	TGCAGCGTTGCCGAAGACGGGGGTGGTTTGACTGAAGCTTTCTTT	CSVAEDGGGLTEAFF
TRBV7-9	few	NA	TRBJ2-7	TGTGCCAGCAGCTTTGATAACCGACAGACCGAGCAGTACTTC	CASSFDNRQTEQYF
TRBV11-2	many	NA	TRBJ1-3	TGTGCCAGCAGCTTAGAGGTTGGCGGTGGAAACACCATATATTTT	CASSLEVGGGNTIYF
TRBV7-6	many	NA	TRBJ2-6	TGTGCCAGCAGTCACCTCCTGGGGGCCAACGTCCTGACTTTC	CASSHLLGANVLTF
TRBV12-5	many	NA	TRBJ2-7	TGTGCTAGTGGTTCCTACGAGCAGTACTTC	CASGSYEQYF
TRBV7-2	many	NA	TRBJ1-2	TGTGCCAGCAGCTTAGGGGGAGGCTATGGCTACACCTTC	CASSLGGGYGYTF
TRBV6-4	NA	TRBD1	TRBJ2-3	TGTGCCAGCAGTGAAAACAGGGGGCGAGATACGCAGTATTTT	CASSENRGRDTQYF
TRBV6-5	NA	NA	TRBJ1-1	TGTGCCAGCAGTTACTCACGCCTGAGAGACCGCCCTGAAGCTTTCTTT	CASSYSRLRDRPEAFF
TRBV28	few	NA	TRBJ1-2	TGTGCCGGGGGGGGGCCCCAGGGTGGCTACACCTTC	CAGGGPQGGYTF
TRBV11-2	many	NA	TRBJ2-1	TGTGCCAGCAGCTTTATCGAGTCCTGGGACCCCGAATACAATGAGCAGTTCTTC	CASSFIESWDPEYNEQFF
TRBV6-1	many	NA	TRBJ1-5	TGTGCCATCGCGAGGGCCACCGTTGGGGAGGCCCAGCATTTT	CAIARATVGEAQHF
TRBV10-3	many	TRBD2	TRBJ2-5	TGTGCCACCAATGGGGCTAGCGGGAGACTCCAAGAGACCCAGTACTTC	CATNGASGRLQETQYF
TRBV15	many	NA	TRBJ2-4	TGTGCCACCAGCAGAGAAATAGGGACCGACAAAAACATTCAGTACTTC	CATSREIGTDKNIQYF
TRBV28	many	TRBD1	TRBJ1-1	TGTGCCAGCAGTTCGGACAGGGACCGGGTCCTGAACACTGAAGCTTTCTTT	CASSSDRDRVLNTEAFF
TRBV9	NA	TRBD2	TRBJ2-5	TGTGCCAGCAGCGTAGGTCCTAGCGGGGTCGAAGAGACCCAGTACTTC	CASSVGPSGVEETQYF
TRBV27	many	NA	TRBJ2-3	TGTGCCAGCACCCTGGGGGGGGGGCCCGGAGATACGCAGTATTTT	CASTLGGGPGDTQYF
TRBV10-3	many	NA	TRBJ1-1	TGTGCCATCAGTGAGTCCCCCGGCGAAGCTTTCTTT	CAISESPGEAFF
TRBV7-9	many	NA	TRBJ2-2	TGTGCCAGCAGCTTACGAGGGATAACCGCGAACACCGGGGAGCTGTTTTTT	CASSLRGITANTGELFF
TRBV7-6	many	NA	TRBJ1-2	TGTGCCAGCAGCCCCGCGGGCCAAGGGTTTGGCTACACCTTC	CASSPAGQGFGYTF
TRBV6-5	many	NA	TRBJ2-1	TGTGCCAGCAGCCCCTTTACAGGGAGCTCCTACAATGAGCAGTTCTTC	CASSPFTGSSYNEQFF
TRBV6-5	many	NA	TRBJ2-1	TGTGCCAGCAGTTCCAGAGTGAATGAGCAGTTCTTC	CASSSRVNEQFF
TRBV20-1	once	TRBD1	TRBJ2-7	TGCAGCGGCCGGGGACAGGGGACTTACGAGCAGTACTTC	CSGRGQGTYEQYF
TRBV28	many	TRBD2	TRBJ2-5	TGTGCCAGCAGTCTTGGGCGGGAGGGCCCTGAGACCCAGTACTTC	CASSLGREGPETQYF
TRBV28	many	NA	TRBJ2-5	TGTGCCAGCAGTGTCACGGGCGAGACCCAGTACTTC	CASSVTGETQYF
TRBV12-3/TRBV12-4	many	NA	TRBJ1-2	TGTGCCAGCAGTAAACCGGGAACCCTCTATGGCTACACCTTC	CASSKPGTLYGYTF
TRBV28	many	TRBD1	TRBJ1-1	TGTGCCAGCAGTTCAGGGACAGGACTGGGCACTGAAGCTTTCTTT	CASSSGTGLGTEAFF
TRBV19	few	TRBD1	TRBJ1-5	TGTGCCAGTAAGGCGCTCGGACAGGGGAATCAGCCCCAGCATTTT	CASKALGQGNQPQHF
TRBV9	NA	TRBD1	TRBJ2-1	TGTGCCAGCAGCGCAACCGGGACAGGGGACAATGAGCAGTTCTTC	CASSATGTGDNEQFF
TRBV7-2	many	NA	TRBJ1-4	TGTGCCAGCAGCTTAGTAGGAGGACAGCCCCATGAAAAACTGTTTTTT	CASSLVGGQPHEKLFF
TRBV10-2	many	TRBD1	TRBJ1-1	TGCGCCAGCTTTGGGGACAGGGCCATTTTGACTGAAGCTTTCTTT	CASFGDRAILTEAFF
TRBV7-2	many	NA	TRBJ1-4	TGTGCCAGCAGCGCAGGAGCAACTAATGAAAAACTGTTTTTT	CASSAGATNEKLFF
TRBV6-2/TRBV6-3	few	TRBD1	TRBJ1-2	TGTGCCAGCACCAAGGGTTCGACAGGGGTTGGCTACACCTTC	CASTKGSTGVGYTF
TRBV9	NA	NA	TRBJ1-1	TGTGCCAGCAGCGTAGAGCCAGGCCTTGAAGCTTTCTTT	CASSVEPGLEAFF
TRBV5-5	few	NA	TRBJ1-2	TGTGCCAGCAGCTTGGCCCGGGAGGGGTATCTCTATGGCTACACCTTC	CASSLAREGYLYGYTF
TRBV11-1	many	TRBD1	TRBJ1-1	TGTGCCAGCACCAGACAGGGATTGAACACTGAAGCTTTCTTT	CASTRQGLNTEAFF
TRBV6-6	many	NA	TRBJ2-7	TGTGCGGGGGGGCCGAGCTCCTACGAGCAGTACTTC	CAGGPSSYEQYF
TRBV6-1	few	TRBD1	TRBJ2-3	TGTGCCCATAGAGTGGCGACAGGGACAGATACGCAGTATTTT	CAHRVATGTDTQYF
TRBV6-2/TRBV6-3	many	NA	TRBJ1-1	TGTGCCAGCAACAGGGACACTGAAGCTTTCTTT	CASNRDTEAFF
TRBV5-6	NA	TRBD2	TRBJ2-2	TGTGCCAGCAGCTTGGCCTCTGATAGCGGGAGGGCGAACACCGGGGAGCTGTTTTTT	CASSLASDSGRANTGELFF
TRBV28	NA	NA	TRBJ1-5	TGTGCCGGCCGAAGTAGCAATCAGCCCCAGCATTTT	CAGRSSNQPQHF
TRBV7-9	NA	NA	TRBJ2-7	TGTGCCAGCAGCGGGGGGGGCCCGGGGGCTTCCTACGAGCAGTACTTC	CASSGGGPGASYEQYF
TRBV6-1	NA	TRBD1	TRBJ2-1	TGTGCCAGCAGTGAGGGGACAGGGGCCTACAATGAGCGGTTCTTC	CASSEGTGAYNERFF
TRBV7-3	many	NA	TRBJ1-1	TGTGCCAGCAGCTTAATGCCCGTTCGTGGGAACACTGAAGCTTTCTTT	CASSLMPVRGNTEAFF
TRBV10-3	NA	NA	TRBJ1-5	TGTGCCATCCACTCCGGACGGGATAGCAATCAGCCCCAGCATTTT	CAIHSGRDSNQPQHF
TRBV5-1	many	NA	TRBJ2-1	TGCGCCAGCAGGCGGAGTGTCTCCTACAATGAGCAGTTCTTC	CASRRSVSYNEQFF
TRBV20-1	few	TRBD2	TRBJ2-3	TGCAGTGCTACGACTAGCGGGAGATCAAGCACAGATACGCAGTATTTT	CSATTSGRSSTDTQYF
TRBV20-1	few	TRBD1	TRBJ2-7	TGCAGTGCTAGAGATGGGGACAGGGGGGTTTACGAGCAGTACTTC	CSARDGDRGVYEQYF
TRBV10-3	NA	NA	TRBJ2-3	TGTGCCATCAGTGATCGGCAGGGAACAGATACGCAGTATTTT	CAISDRQGTDTQYF
TRBV5-1	many	TRBD2	TRBJ2-7	TGCGCCAGCAGCCCCCTGGAACTAGCGGGTGTGTCCTACGAGCAGTACTTC	CASSPLELAGVSYEQYF
TRBV28	many	NA	TRBJ2-1	TGTGCCAGCAGTTCACAGGGCTCCGAGCAGTTCTTC	CASSSQGSEQFF
TRBV3-1	few	TRBD2	TRBJ2-3	TGTGCCAGCAGCCAAGAGGAAGCGGGAGTGGCAGATACGCAGTATTTT	CASSQEEAGVADTQYF
TRBV12-3/TRBV12-4	few	NA	TRBJ2-1	TGTGCCAGCAGTTTGTACACAAACTCCTACAATGAGCAGTTCTTC	CASSLYTNSYNEQFF
TRBV6-6	few	TRBD1	TRBJ1-6	TGTGCCAGCAACCTATCACCGGGACAGGGAACACCCCTCCACTTT	CASNLSPGQGTPLHF
TRBV6-6	NA	NA	TRBJ1-4	TGTGCCAGCAGCTACATATCGGTCGAAAAACTGTTTTTT	CASSYISVEKLFF
TRBV6-1	many	TRBD2	TRBJ2-3	TGTGCCAGCAGTGAAGGGACTAGCGCGGATACGCAGTATTTT	CASSEGTSADTQYF
TRBV30	once	NA	TRBJ1-6	TGTGCCTGGAGTGTAATTCGGGGACACTCTAATTCACCCCTCCACTTT	CAWSVIRGHSNSPLHF
TRBV28	NA	TRBD1	TRBJ2-3	TGTGCCAGCAGTTTAAAAACAGGGGATGCCACAGATACGCAGTATTTT	CASSLKTGDATDTQYF
TRBV15	NA	NA	TRBJ2-7	TGTGCCACCAGCAGAGATGGGGGTAGCGACGAGCAGTACTTC	CATSRDGGSDEQYF